The clone carrying this T cell receptor (beta chain) was picked up a small number of times. The antigen is undetermined. TCRdb independently ran MiXCR on the RT-PCR reads; one entry per CDR3 protein. The sample has around 180,000 distinct CDR3 sequences, about 9% seen once. This CDR3 is 16 amino acids long. Trimming took 3 bases from V and 4 from J, leaving 15 bases between them. Germline V gives CDR1 KGHDR, CDR2 SFDVKD. This specimen belongs to a study of response to subunit inactivated influenza vaccine. Study-level points and caveats: It was the authors' suggestion that each seasonal influenza vaccination recruits few new T cells.

This sequence originates from a man aged 50-60 years who received an inactivated influenza vaccine. J is TRBJ2-1 and V is TRBV24-1; D ambiguous. Sequenced material: non-naive T cells sorted from PBMCs, taken on the day of vaccination. CDR3 in DNA: TGTGCCACCAGTGATCCCTCTACTCACAGTTACAATGAGCAGTTCTTC. Protein sequence: CATSDPSTHSYNEQFF.